The rows below give T cell receptor beta chains drawn from one sample of a study of shared clonotypes between healthy human individuals. Some clones are missing from TCRdb's copy, which holds only in-frame ones; the method was immunoSEQ multiplex PCR. The repertoire holds about a million clones, with 70% to 80% as singletons. The sample consisted of memory CD4+ T cells from PBMCs. All receptors derive from a young man in good health. Some clones in this sample may be carry-over from other donors' samples. The CDR3 runs from the conserved cysteine through the conserved F or W. Each record gives: V gene, D gene, clone size, J gene, CDR3 DNA, CDR3 protein. The D gene is left open where the match is weak. Some rows mark clone size as missing; the rest say once, few, many or name a class of expanded clone.

V: TRBV28
D: NA
size: NA
J: TRBJ1-1
DNA: TGTGCCAGCACTCCAAGGGGGAGTAGCACTGAAGCTTTCTTT
CDR3: CASTPRGSSTEAFF

V: TRBV6-5
D: NA
size: NA
J: TRBJ1-2
DNA: TGTGCCAGCAGTTTGGGTCAGGGCGATGGCTACACCTTC
CDR3: CASSLGQGDGYTF

V: TRBV11-1
D: TRBD1
size: NA
J: TRBJ1-5
DNA: TGTGCCAGCTCGGCAGGGGGAGGTAATCAGCCCCAGCATTTT
CDR3: CASSAGGGNQPQHF

V: TRBV19
D: NA
size: NA
J: TRBJ1-2
DNA: TGTGCCAGTAGTGGGGTCCGGGGGGCGTCTAACTATGGCTACACCTTC
CDR3: CASSGVRGASNYGYTF

V: TRBV27
D: TRBD1
size: NA
J: TRBJ1-1
DNA: TGTGCCAGCACCCCTCGGGGGGGACAGTTTATGAACACTGAAGCTTTCTTT
CDR3: CASTPRGGQFMNTEAFF

V: TRBV7-6
D: TRBD1
size: NA
J: TRBJ1-5
DNA: TGTGCCAGCAGCTTACGGGACAGGGTCAATCAGCCCCAGCATTTT
CDR3: CASSLRDRVNQPQHF

V: TRBV5-6
D: TRBD2
size: few
J: TRBJ2-2
DNA: TGTGCCAGCAGCTTGGTCCCGGCTAGCGGAGCGAACACCGGGGAGCTGTTTTTT
CDR3: CASSLVPASGANTGELFF

V: TRBV6-1
D: NA
size: NA
J: TRBJ1-2
DNA: TGTGCCAGCAGTTGGACTTCCGAGGGCTACACCTTC
CDR3: CASSWTSEGYTF

V: TRBV5-1
D: TRBD2
size: NA
J: TRBJ2-3
DNA: TGCGCCAGCAGCTTAAGCGGGAGTTGGGATACGCAGTATTTT
CDR3: CASSLSGSWDTQYF

V: TRBV6-5
D: NA
size: NA
J: TRBJ2-5
DNA: TGTGCCAGCAGTTACCTGGCCAGGGAAGAGACCCAGTACTTC
CDR3: CASSYLAREETQYF